This T cell receptor beta chain derives from a study of blood T cell repertoires in COVID-19. V was pared by 3 bases and J by 7 bases, with 10 bases between. CDR3 length equals 13 residues. Germline values: CDR1 LNHDA, CDR2 SQIVND (reference sequence). Profiled with immunoSEQ multiplex PCR; TCRdb holds only in-frame clones, not every one. The profile shows 300,000 to 350,000 clones, 88% of them singletons. Sequenced: PBMCs or T cells enriched from blood (not recorded which). The clonotype was recovered from a man under 40 who had recovered from COVID-19. The V gene is TRBV19, the J gene TRBJ1-5; maybe TRBD1 (5 bases). CDR3: CASSMQGVQPQHF. The CDR3 DNA reads as TGTGCCAGTAGTATGCAGGGTGTACAGCCCCAGCATTTT. Variable domain in full (rest from reference TRBV19 and TRBJ1-5): DGGITQSPKYLFRKEGQNVTLSCEQNLNHDAMYWYRQDPGQGLRLIYYSQIVNDFQKGDIAEGYSVSREKKESFPLTVTSAQKNPTAFYLCASSMQGVQPQHFGDGTRLSIL.